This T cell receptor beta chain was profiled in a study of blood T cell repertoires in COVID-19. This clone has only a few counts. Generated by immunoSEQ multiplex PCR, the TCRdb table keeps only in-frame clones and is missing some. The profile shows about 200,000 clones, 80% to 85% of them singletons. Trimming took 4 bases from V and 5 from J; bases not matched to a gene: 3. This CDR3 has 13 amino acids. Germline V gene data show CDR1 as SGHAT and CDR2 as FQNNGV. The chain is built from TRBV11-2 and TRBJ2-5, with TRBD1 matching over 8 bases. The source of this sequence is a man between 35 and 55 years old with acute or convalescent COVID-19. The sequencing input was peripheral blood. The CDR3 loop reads CASSSDRVETQYF. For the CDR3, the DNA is TGTGCCAGCAGCTCGGACAGGGTTGAGACCCAGTACTTC.